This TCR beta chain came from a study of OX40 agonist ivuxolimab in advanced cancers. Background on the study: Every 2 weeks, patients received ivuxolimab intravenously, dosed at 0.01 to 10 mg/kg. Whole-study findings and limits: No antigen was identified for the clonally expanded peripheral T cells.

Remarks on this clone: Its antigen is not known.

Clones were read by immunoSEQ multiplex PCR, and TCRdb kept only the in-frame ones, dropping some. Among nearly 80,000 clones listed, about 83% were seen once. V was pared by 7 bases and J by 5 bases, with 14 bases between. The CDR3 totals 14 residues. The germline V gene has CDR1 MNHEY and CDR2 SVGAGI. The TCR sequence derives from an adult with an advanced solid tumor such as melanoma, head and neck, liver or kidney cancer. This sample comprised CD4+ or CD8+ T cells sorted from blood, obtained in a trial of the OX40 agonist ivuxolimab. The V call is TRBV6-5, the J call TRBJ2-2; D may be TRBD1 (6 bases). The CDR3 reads CASTGRTVTGELFF. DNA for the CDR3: TGTGCCAGCACCGGCAGGACAGTAACCGGGGAGCTGTTTTTT.